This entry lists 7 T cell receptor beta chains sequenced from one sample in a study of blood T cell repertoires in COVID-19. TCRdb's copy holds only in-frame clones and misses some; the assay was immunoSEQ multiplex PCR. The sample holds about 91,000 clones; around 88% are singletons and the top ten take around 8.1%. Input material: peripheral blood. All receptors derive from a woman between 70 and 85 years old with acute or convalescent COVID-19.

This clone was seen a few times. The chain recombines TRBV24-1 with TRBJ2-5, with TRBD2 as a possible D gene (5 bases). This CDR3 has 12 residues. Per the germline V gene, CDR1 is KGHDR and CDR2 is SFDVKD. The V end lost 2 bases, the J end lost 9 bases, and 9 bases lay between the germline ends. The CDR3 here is CATSDWRWAQYF. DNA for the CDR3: TGTGCCACCAGTGATTGGAGGTGGGCCCAGTACTTC.

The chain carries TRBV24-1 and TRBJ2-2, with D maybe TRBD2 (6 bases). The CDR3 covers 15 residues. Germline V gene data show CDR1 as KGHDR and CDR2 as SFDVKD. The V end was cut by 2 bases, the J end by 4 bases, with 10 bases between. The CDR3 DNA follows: TGTGCCACCAGTGATTATCGGGGGAGCACCGGGGAGCTGTTTTTT. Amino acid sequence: CATSDYRGSTGELFF.

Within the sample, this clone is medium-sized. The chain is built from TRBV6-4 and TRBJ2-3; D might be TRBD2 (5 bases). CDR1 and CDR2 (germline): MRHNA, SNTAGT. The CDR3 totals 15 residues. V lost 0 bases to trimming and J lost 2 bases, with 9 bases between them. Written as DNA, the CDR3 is TGTGCCAGCAGTGACTCGATCGGGGACACAGATACGCAGTATTTT. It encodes CASSDSIGDTDTQYF.

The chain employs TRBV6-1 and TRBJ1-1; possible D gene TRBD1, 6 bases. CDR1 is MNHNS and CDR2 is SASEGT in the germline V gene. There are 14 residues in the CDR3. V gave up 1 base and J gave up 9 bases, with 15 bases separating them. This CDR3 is CASSEVSQGKKAFF. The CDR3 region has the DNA TGTGCCAGCAGTGAAGTATCGCAGGGGAAGAAAGCTTTCTTT.

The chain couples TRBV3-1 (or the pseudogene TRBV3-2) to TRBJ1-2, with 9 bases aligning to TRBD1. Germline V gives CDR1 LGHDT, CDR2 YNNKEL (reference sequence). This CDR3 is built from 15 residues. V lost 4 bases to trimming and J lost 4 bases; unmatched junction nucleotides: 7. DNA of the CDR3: TGTGCCAGCAGCCGCGGACAGGGGATAGGCTATGGCTACACCTTC. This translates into CASSRGQGIGYGYTF.

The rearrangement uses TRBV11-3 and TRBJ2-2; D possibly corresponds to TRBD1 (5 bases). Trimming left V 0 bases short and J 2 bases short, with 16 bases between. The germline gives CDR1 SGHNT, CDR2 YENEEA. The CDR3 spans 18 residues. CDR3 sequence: CASSLEGRRQGNTGELFF. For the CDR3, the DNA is TGTGCCAGCAGCTTAGAGGGTCGTCGGCAGGGAAACACCGGGGAGCTGTTTTTT.

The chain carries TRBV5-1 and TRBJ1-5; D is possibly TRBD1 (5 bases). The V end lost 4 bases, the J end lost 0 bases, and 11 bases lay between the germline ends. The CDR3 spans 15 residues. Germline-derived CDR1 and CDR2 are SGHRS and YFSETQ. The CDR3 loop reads CASSLQGNSNQPQHF. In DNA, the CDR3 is TGCGCCAGCAGCCTCCAGGGAAATAGCAATCAGCCCCAGCATTTT.